A single sample gave rise to the 19 T cell receptor beta chains below, sequenced in a study of PD-L1 blockade in urothelial cancer. Some clones are missing from TCRdb's copy, which holds only in-frame ones; the method was immunoSEQ multiplex PCR. The top ten clones hold roughly 3.5% of a sample with under 40,000 clones, more than 75% of them seen once. The material sequenced was PBMCs, taken around atezolizumab (anti-PD-L1) treatment. These receptors all come from a man aged 45-60 years with urothelial cancer.

CDR3 protein: CASSPEAVNYGYTF. CDR3 DNA sequence: TGTGCCAGCTCACCGGAGGCGGTCAACTATGGCTACACCTTC. The chain joins TRBV18 to TRBJ1-2; D is unresolved. CDR1 is KGHSH, CDR2 LQKENI, per germline. V lost 3 bases and J 2 bases, leaving 10 bases between the germline ends. This CDR3 contains 14 residues.

The CDR3 sequence: CASSQAGVNYGYTF. DNA for the CDR3: TGCGCCAGCAGCCAAGCGGGAGTGAACTATGGCTACACCTTC. This chain uses TRBV4-3 with TRBJ1-2; no definite D call. Germline CDR1 and CDR2: LGHNA and YSLEER. The CDR3 contains 14 residues. V was trimmed by 1 base and J by 2 bases, leaving 8 bases between them.

Only a few counts were recorded for this clone. This chain joins TRBV29-1 and TRBJ2-3, with D possibly TRBD1 on 6 matching bases. The CDR3 is 15 amino acids. V lost 7 bases, J lost 1 base, and 18 bases lay in between. Germline V lookup: CDR1 SQVTM, CDR2 ANQGSEA. In nucleotides, the CDR3 is TGCAGCGCCCCAATGCCCTGGACAGGCACAGATACGCAGTATTTT. Amino acid sequence: CSAPMPWTGTDTQYF.

The rearrangement links TRBV7-7 to TRBJ2-2; 7 bases line up with TRBD2. Germline loops: CDR1 SSHAT, CDR2 FNYEAQ (reference sequence). The CDR3 covers 15 residues. V shed 5 bases, J shed 1 base, and the junction held 4 bases outside the gene matches. The CDR3 is CASSPGTMNTGELFF. CDR3 nucleotide sequence: TGTGCCAGCAGCCCCGGGACTATGAACACCGGGGAGCTGTTTTTT.

This clone has only one observation. V usage is TRBV19 and J usage is TRBJ2-5, with D tentatively TRBD2 (6 bases). The germline CDR1 and CDR2 sequences are LNHDA and SQIVND (reference sequence). The CDR3 is 14 residues long. Trimming shortened V by 7 bases and J by 5 bases, and 17 bases separated the two germline ends. The CDR3 DNA reads as TGTGCCAGTAACGACGGGAGAATGGGGGAGACCCAGTACTTC. Protein: CASNDGRMGETQYF.

The chain employs TRBV7-6 and TRBJ2-1, with 8 nucleotides matching TRBD1. CDR1 and CDR2 from the germline V gene are SGHVS and FNYEAQ. The CDR3 has 13 amino acids. V was clipped by 5 bases and J by 5 bases; unmatched bases: 2. CDR3: CASSLGQDNEQFF. The CDR3 region has the DNA TGTGCCAGCAGCCTGGGACAGGACAATGAGCAGTTCTTC.

This chain links TRBV5-1 with TRBJ2-1; 9 nucleotides align to TRBD2. The CDR3 covers 17 residues. V lost 1 base and J lost 7; bases outside the gene matches: 12. Germline CDR1 reads SGHRS; CDR2 reads YFSETQ. The CDR3 nucleotides are TGCGCCAGCAGCTTGTCCCCGGGACTAGCTGTACTGAATGAGCAGTTCTTC. It translates to CASSLSPGLAVLNEQFF.

V usage is TRBV5-1 and J usage is TRBJ2-5; 7 nucleotides align to TRBD1. CDR1 and CDR2 (germline): SGHRS, YFSETQ. CDR3 length equals 19 residues. After removal of 0 bases from V and 2 bases from J, the junction contained 16 bases not matched to a gene. The CDR3 is CASSLAVGRGYPHQETQYF. Written as DNA, the CDR3 is TGCGCCAGCAGCTTGGCAGTCGGCAGGGGGTATCCCCATCAAGAGACCCAGTACTTC.

This chain joins TRBV27 and TRBJ1-2; a weak D match, TRBD1 (5 bases). CDR1 and CDR2 from the germline V gene are MNHEY and SMNVEV (reference sequence). The V and J ends lost 5 bases and 7 bases respectively, with 23 bases between them. The CDR3 is 16 amino acids. CDR3 in DNA: TGTGCCAGCAGTCCCCCCCGGGGGTGGAGGGATTTTGGCTACACCTTC. It specifies CASSPPRGWRDFGYTF.

This chain links TRBV5-6 with TRBJ2-7; TRBD2 matches 7 bases. Trimming at V came to 4 bases and at J to 3 bases, leaving 13 bases not matched to a gene. This CDR3 is built from 16 residues. CDR1 is SGHDT, CDR2 YYEEEE, per germline. The CDR3 sequence: CASSLVVGGSLYEQYF. CDR3 sequence (DNA): TGTGCCAGCAGCCTGGTTGTTGGCGGGAGTCTCTACGAGCAGTACTTC.

This chain joins TRBV11-2 and TRBJ2-3; D perhaps matches TRBD1 (6 bases). The CDR3 is 15 residues long. Germline V gene data show CDR1 as SGHAT and CDR2 as FQNNGV. Trimming stripped 5 bases from V and 2 bases from J, with 14 bases between. For the CDR3, the DNA is TGTGCCAGCAGCGCATCGAGGGGGTCCACAGATACGCAGTATTTT. Translated, it gives CASSASRGSTDTQYF.

V is TRBV30 and J is TRBJ2-3; TRBD2 is a possible D gene (5 bases). Germline-derived CDR1 and CDR2 are GTSNPN and SVGIG (reference sequence). This CDR3 region has 13 residues. Trimming stripped 4 bases from V and 2 bases from J, with 10 bases between. CDR3 bases: TGTGCCTGGAAGCGGCGGTTCACAGATACGCAGTATTTT. Its translation is CAWKRRFTDTQYF.

This chain links TRBV19 with TRBJ1-2, with 11 bases identical to TRBD1. CDR1 LNHDA and CDR2 SQIVND come from the germline V gene (reference sequence). After removal of 7 bases from V and 4 bases from J, the junction contained 8 bases not matched to a gene. The CDR3 length is 15 residues. CDR3 in amino acids: CASNPGQGVAYGYTF. CDR3 bases: TGTGCCAGTAACCCGGGACAGGGGGTGGCCTATGGCTACACCTTC.

This clone was found once. The V and J genes are TRBV27 and TRBJ2-7; D is ambiguous. V lost 0 bases, J lost 9 bases, and 18 bases lay in between. The germline V gene encodes CDR1 MNHEY and CDR2 SMNVEV (reference sequence). CDR3 length: 15 amino acids. The CDR3 loop is CASSLSDPGRVGQYF. The CDR3 nucleotides read TGTGCCAGCAGTTTATCCGACCCGGGTCGCGTCGGGCAGTACTTC.

This sequence joins TRBV5-4 and TRBJ2-6; weak D call: TRBD1 (7 bases). Germline V CDR1 and CDR2: SGHNT, YYREEE (reference sequence). The CDR3 runs 17 residues. V lost 2 bases and J lost 4, with 16 bases in between. CDR3 nucleotide sequence: TGTGCCAGCAGCTTTGGAGGGGGCTATTCAGGGGCCAACGTCCTGACTTTC. This translates into CASSFGGGYSGANVLTF.

The chain is built from TRBV4-1 and TRBJ2-7, with 10 bases that match TRBD2. CDR1 MGHRA and CDR2 YSYEKL come from the germline V gene. J gave up 0 bases and V 3 bases, and 2 bases lay outside the gene matches. CDR3 length: 15 residues. Here the CDR3 DNA reads TGCGCCAGCAGCCAGCTAGCGGGAGTCTCCTACGAGCAGTACTTC. Translation gives CASSQLAGVSYEQYF.

The rearrangement links TRBV6-5 to TRBJ1-6, with TRBD1 matching over 8 bases. This CDR3 has 15 residues. Germline CDR1 is MNHEY and CDR2 is SVGAGI. Trimming took 8 bases from V and 6 from J; bases not matched to a gene: 9. Here the CDR3 reads CASEQRTGTNSPLHF. CDR3 nucleotides: TGTGCCAGCGAGCAACGGACAGGGACTAATTCACCCCTCCACTTT.

The chain combines TRBV7-6 with TRBJ2-5; TRBD2 might be the D (7 bases). Trimming removed 5 bases at V and 2 bases at J, with 18 bases between. The CDR3 contains 16 residues. The germline V gene has CDR1 SGHVS and CDR2 FNYEAQ. The CDR3 DNA reads as TGTGCCAGCAGCGCCCTAGGGGGGGCGAAACAAGAGACCCAGTACTTC. Its translation: CASSALGGAKQETQYF.

The chain employs TRBV19 and TRBJ1-5; maybe TRBD1 (5 bases). Germline V lookup: CDR1 LNHDA, CDR2 SQIVND (reference sequence). V was clipped by 3 bases and J by 5 bases, with 14 bases between them. The CDR3 runs to 15 residues. The CDR3 coding sequence is TGTGCCAGTAGTATGCGGTCAGGGATGCATCAGCCCCAGCATTTT. This sequence encodes CASSMRSGMHQPQHF. The full variable domain, with the rest looked up from reference TRBV19 and TRBJ1-5, is DGGITQSPKYLFRKEGQNVTLSCEQNLNHDAMYWYRQDPGQGLRLIYYSQIVNDFQKGDIAEGYSVSREKKESFPLTVTSAQKNPTAFYLCASSMRSGMHQPQHFGDGTRLSIL.